The rows below give T cell receptor beta chains drawn from one sample of a study of identical twins. In TCRdb, the 5' RACE reads were re-called with MiXCR into one record per CDR3 protein. The top ten hold approximately 0.52% of the sample, which has 460,000 or so distinct CDR3 sequences, over 12% seen once. The data also belong to a second study, concerning yellow fever vaccine responses in identical twins.

The sequenced sample consisted of CD4+ T cells sorted from blood. These receptors all stem from a woman aged 18-35 years in good health. Each CDR3 is given with its conserved first and last residue. The D gene is left open where the match is weak. Where a row states a size, it is once, few, many or the class of an expanded clone; other rows omit it.

CDR3 protein	CDR3 DNA	J gene	clone size	D gene	V gene
CASSDGTSGSYEQFF	TGCGCCAGCAGCGACGGGACTAGCGGGAGTTATGAGCAGTTCTTC	TRBJ2-1	.	TRBD2	TRBV5-1
CASSWTGTRETQYF	TGTGCCAGCAGCTGGACCGGGACTAGAGAGACCCAGTACTTC	TRBJ2-5	few	TRBD2	TRBV11-2
CASNRAAGGTSVQETQYF	TGTGCCAGCAATCGAGCGGCGGGTGGGACTAGCGTACAAGAGACCCAGTACTTC	TRBJ2-5	few	TRBD2	TRBV6-1
CASSPHVAGGPQSEYF	TGTGCCAGCAGCCCTCACGTGGCGGGAGGCCCTCAATCCGAGTACTTC	TRBJ2-7	few	TRBD2	TRBV28
CASSFLGESALQYF	TGTGCCAGCAGCTTCTTAGGGGAGTCTGCTTTGCAGTACTTC	TRBJ2-7	.	.	TRBV7-9
CASSQGQPITEAFF	TGTGCCAGCAGCCAGGGACAACCTATCACTGAAGCTTTCTTT	TRBJ1-1	many	.	TRBV7-2
CASSSGGLRKSYNEQFF	TGCGCCAGCAGCTCGGGGGGTCTGCGGAAGTCCTACAATGAGCAGTTCTTC	TRBJ2-1	many	TRBD2	TRBV5-1
CASSLGASGRTDTQYF	TGCGCCAGCAGCTTGGGGGCAAGCGGGCGCACAGATACGCAGTATTTT	TRBJ2-3	few	.	TRBV5-1
CASSLLPETQYF	TGTGCCAGCAGTTTACTCCCTGAGACCCAGTACTTC	TRBJ2-5	many	.	TRBV12-3/TRBV12-4
CAIRMGQPGSPLHF	TGTGCCATCCGAATGGGACAGCCAGGTTCACCCCTCCACTTT	TRBJ1-6	.	TRBD1	TRBV10-3
CASSLRQSEAFF	TGTGCCAGCAGCCTCAGACAGTCTGAAGCTTTCTTT	TRBJ1-1	.	.	TRBV6-5
CASSPRQTLAKNIQYF	TGTGCCAGCAGCCCCCGACAGACCCTAGCCAAAAACATTCAGTACTTC	TRBJ2-4	once	.	TRBV5-6
CASSPLGGSYEQYF	TGTGCCAGCAGTCCCTTGGGAGGGTCCTACGAGCAGTACTTC	TRBJ2-7	many	TRBD2	TRBV28
CASSLSLASSYEQYF	TGTGCCAGCAGCTTAAGTCTAGCGTCATCCTACGAGCAGTACTTC	TRBJ2-7	many	.	TRBV7-2
CASSARQGYNEQFF	TGTGCCAGCAGTGCCAGACAGGGTTACAATGAGCAGTTCTTC	TRBJ2-1	few	TRBD1	TRBV2
CASSRQGAPNEQYF	TGTGCCAGCAGCCGACAGGGGGCTCCCAACGAGCAGTACTTC	TRBJ2-7	few	TRBD1	TRBV3-1
CATLGTEEVGEQFF	TGTGCCACGCTCGGGACAGAGGAAGTCGGTGAGCAGTTCTTC	TRBJ2-1	.	TRBD1	TRBV10-3
CASSPPSVTYEQYF	TGTGCCAGCTCCCCCCCATCGGTGACCTACGAGCAGTACTTC	TRBJ2-7	few	.	TRBV18
CASRYTGAGANVLTF	TGTGCCAGCAGATACACAGGGGCTGGGGCCAACGTCCTGACTTTC	TRBJ2-6	.	TRBD1	TRBV7-9
CASSFARGSYNEQFF	TGTGCCAGCAGTTTTGCCAGGGGCTCCTACAATGAGCAGTTCTTC	TRBJ2-1	many	.	TRBV28
CASSRQGGGPGELFF	TGTGCCAGCAGTCGACAGGGGGGGGGCCCCGGGGAGCTGTTTTTT	TRBJ2-2	few	TRBD1	TRBV6-1
CASLDRGKAETQYF	TGTGCCAGCTTGGACAGGGGGAAGGCAGAGACCCAGTACTTC	TRBJ2-5	few	TRBD1	TRBV7-9
CASSHEIDRQKTQYF	TGTGCCAGCAGCCATGAGATTGACAGGCAGAAGACCCAGTACTTC	TRBJ2-5	.	.	TRBV7-8
CSARAHGLAGHNEQYF	TGCAGTGCTAGGGCCCACGGACTAGCGGGGCACAACGAGCAGTACTTC	TRBJ2-7	.	TRBD2	TRBV20-1
CAWQGVPDTQYF	TGTGCCTGGCAGGGAGTCCCAGATACGCAGTATTTT	TRBJ2-3	.	.	TRBV30
CASSLSSVETQYF	TGTGCCAGCAGCTTAAGTAGCGTAGAGACCCAGTACTTC	TRBJ2-5	few	.	TRBV7-3
CASSYGAGGYEQYF	TGTGCCAGCAGTTACGGAGCGGGAGGGTACGAGCAGTACTTC	TRBJ2-7	.	TRBD2	TRBV6-5
CASSPPTGLAGTGSYNEQFF	TGTGCCAGCTCACCACCGACCGGACTAGCGGGAACGGGCTCCTACAATGAGCAGTTCTTC	TRBJ2-1	.	TRBD2	TRBV18
CASSNTGSLTSSYNEQFF	TGTGCCAGCAGTAATACCGGGTCCCTCACAAGCTCCTACAATGAGCAGTTCTTC	TRBJ2-1	.	.	TRBV11-2
CASSSEVYEQYF	TGTGCCAGCAGTTCGGAGGTTTACGAGCAGTACTTC	TRBJ2-7	.	.	TRBV6-2/TRBV6-3
CASSSRRSGGSSYEQYF	TGTGCCAGCAGTTCCCGGCGTAGCGGGGGGAGCTCCTACGAGCAGTACTTC	TRBJ2-7	.	TRBD2	TRBV6-5
CASSYGLDTYNEQFF	TGTGCCAGCAGTTACGGTTTAGATACCTACAATGAGCAGTTCTTC	TRBJ2-1	.	.	TRBV6-2/TRBV6-3
CSVQQIDRGGAGVQYF	TGCAGCGTTCAACAAATTGACAGGGGTGGGGCGGGTGTGCAGTACTTC	TRBJ2-7	few	TRBD1	TRBV29-1
CASSFLDRDGNTIYF	TGTGCCAGCAGCTTTCTAGACAGAGATGGAAACACCATATATTTT	TRBJ1-3	few	.	TRBV7-9
CASSLKLAGNEQFF	TGTGCCAGCAGTTTGAAGCTAGCGGGTAATGAGCAGTTCTTC	TRBJ2-1	few	TRBD2	TRBV2
CASSLANRTPGGTDTQYF	TGCGCCAGCAGCTTGGCTAACCGGACACCCGGGGGCACAGATACGCAGTATTTT	TRBJ2-3	.	.	TRBV5-1
CASSLRAGGLAGGLYNEQFF	TGTGCCAGCAGCTTGAGGGCCGGGGGCCTAGCGGGGGGCCTATACAATGAGCAGTTCTTC	TRBJ2-1	.	TRBD2	TRBV11-2
CSARDVGTSGRQYF	TGCAGTGCTAGAGATGTAGGGACTAGCGGGAGGCAGTACTTC	TRBJ2-7	many	TRBD2	TRBV20-1
CASILAGSTDTQYF	TGTGCCAGCATCCTAGCGGGGAGCACAGATACGCAGTATTTT	TRBJ2-3	few	TRBD2	TRBV7-9
CASSLSWPTSSYNEQFF	TGTGCCAGCAGTTTATCATGGCCAACGTCCTCCTACAATGAGCAGTTCTTC	TRBJ2-1	.	.	TRBV27
CASSYEGQVYNEQFF	TGTGCCAGCAGTTACGAGGGACAGGTCTACAATGAGCAGTTCTTC	TRBJ2-1	.	TRBD1	TRBV6-5
CASTGSKGSSPLHF	TGTGCCAGTACGGGAAGTAAAGGGAGTTCACCCCTCCACTTT	TRBJ1-6	.	.	TRBV12-3/TRBV12-4
CASSFPGGKEETQYF	TGTGCCAGCAGCTTCCCCGGGGGAAAAGAAGAGACCCAGTACTTC	TRBJ2-5	few	.	TRBV7-2
CASAYISRAAETQYF	TGTGCCAGCGCCTATATCTCCCGGGCCGCAGAGACCCAGTACTTC	TRBJ2-5	.	.	TRBV2
CASSTTGTSDIFAYEQYF	TGCGCCAGCAGCACCACCGGGACTAGCGATATTTTTGCCTACGAGCAGTACTTC	TRBJ2-7	.	TRBD2	TRBV5-1
CRVAPNNEQFF	TGCAGAGTTGCCCCTAACAATGAGCAGTTCTTC	TRBJ2-1	.	.	TRBV29-1
CASSRGQGSETQYF	TGTGCCAGCAGTAGGGGACAGGGTAGCGAGACCCAGTACTTC	TRBJ2-5	once	TRBD1	TRBV6-1
CSVEGLAYEQYF	TGCAGCGTTGAGGGGCTGGCATACGAGCAGTACTTC	TRBJ2-7	.	.	TRBV29-1
CSAVGEIASDTQYF	TGCAGTGCTGTAGGGGAGATAGCGAGCGATACGCAGTATTTT	TRBJ2-3	few	.	TRBV20-1
CASSLSIMAGGRVSYEQYF	TGTGCCAGCAGTTTATCGATAATGGCAGGGGGCAGGGTATCCTACGAGCAGTACTTC	TRBJ2-7	few	TRBD1	TRBV27
CASGLVLSGSTDTQYF	TGTGCTAGTGGTCTAGTTTTATCGGGGTCCACAGATACGCAGTATTTT	TRBJ2-3	few	.	TRBV12-5
CSVRRLAAYNEQFF	TGCAGCGTTCGTAGACTAGCGGCCTACAATGAGCAGTTCTTC	TRBJ2-1	few	TRBD2	TRBV29-1
CASSYSATPRNQPQHF	TGTGCCAGCAGTTACTCTGCGACACCTCGCAATCAGCCCCAGCATTTT	TRBJ1-5	.	.	TRBV6-5
CACQGANYGYTF	TGTGCCTGCCAGGGAGCTAACTATGGCTACACCTTC	TRBJ1-2	few	.	TRBV19
CASTVGLAGVDTQYF	TGCGCCAGCACCGTGGGACTAGCGGGGGTAGATACGCAGTATTTT	TRBJ2-3	.	TRBD2	TRBV5-1